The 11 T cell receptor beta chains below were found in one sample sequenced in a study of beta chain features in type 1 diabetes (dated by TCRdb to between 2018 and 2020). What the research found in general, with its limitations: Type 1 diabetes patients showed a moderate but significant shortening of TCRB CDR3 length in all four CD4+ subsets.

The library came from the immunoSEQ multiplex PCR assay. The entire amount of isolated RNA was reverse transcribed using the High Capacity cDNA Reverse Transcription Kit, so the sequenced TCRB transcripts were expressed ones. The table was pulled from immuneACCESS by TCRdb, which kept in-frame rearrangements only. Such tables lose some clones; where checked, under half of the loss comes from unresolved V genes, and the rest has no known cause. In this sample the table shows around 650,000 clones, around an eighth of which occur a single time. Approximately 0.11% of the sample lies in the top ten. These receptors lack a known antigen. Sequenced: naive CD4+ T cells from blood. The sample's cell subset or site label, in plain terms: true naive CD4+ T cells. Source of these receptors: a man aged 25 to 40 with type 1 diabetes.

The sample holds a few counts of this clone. CDR3 coding DNA: TGTGCCAGCAGCCCACCCGCGGGACAGCAAGAGACCCAGTACTTC. As protein: CASSPPAGQQETQYF. The gene calls are TRBV5-4 and TRBJ2-5, with a tentative D call TRBD1 (7 bases). The germline V gene has CDR1 SGHNT and CDR2 YYREEE (reference sequence). The germline V and J ends were trimmed by 4 bases and 2 bases, with 15 bases remaining between them. The CDR3 covers 15 residues.

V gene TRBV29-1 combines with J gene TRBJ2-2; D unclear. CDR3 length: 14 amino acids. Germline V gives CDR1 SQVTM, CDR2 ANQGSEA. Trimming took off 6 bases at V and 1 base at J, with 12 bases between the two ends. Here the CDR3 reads CSVPTTLNTGELFF. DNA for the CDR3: TGCAGCGTCCCCACCACTTTGAACACCGGGGAGCTGTTTTTT.

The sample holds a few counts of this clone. CDR3 nucleotides: TGTGCCAGCAGCTTAAGACAGACTACTAGCACAGATACGCAGTATTTT. As protein: CASSLRQTTSTDTQYF. The chain joins TRBV5-8 to TRBJ2-3; D is tentatively TRBD1 or TRBD2 (5 bases each). Germline CDR1 SGHTS, CDR2 YDEGEE. The CDR3 loop spans 16 amino acids. Between the trimmed V and J ends, which lost 2 bases and 0 bases, there was a span of 13 bases.

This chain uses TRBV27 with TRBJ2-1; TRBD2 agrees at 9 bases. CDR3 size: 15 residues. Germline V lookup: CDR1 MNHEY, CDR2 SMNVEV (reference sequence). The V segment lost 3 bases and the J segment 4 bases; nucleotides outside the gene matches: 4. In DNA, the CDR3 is TGTGCCAGCAGTTTTAGCGGGGGACCTTACAATGAGCAGTTCTTC. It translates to CASSFSGGPYNEQFF.

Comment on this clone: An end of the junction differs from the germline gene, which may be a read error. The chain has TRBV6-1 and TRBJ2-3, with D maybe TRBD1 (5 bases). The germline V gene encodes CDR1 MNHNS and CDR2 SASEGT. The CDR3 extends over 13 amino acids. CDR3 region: CASSVTRTGTQYF. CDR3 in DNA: TGTGCCAGCAGTGTCACGCGCACAGGTACGCAGTATTTT.

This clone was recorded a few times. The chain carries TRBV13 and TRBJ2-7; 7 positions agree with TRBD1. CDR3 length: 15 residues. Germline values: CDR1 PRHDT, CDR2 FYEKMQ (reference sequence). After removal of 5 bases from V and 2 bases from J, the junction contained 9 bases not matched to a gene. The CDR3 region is CASSRRQGLTYEQYF. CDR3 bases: TGTGCCAGCAGCCGCCGACAGGGTCTAACCTACGAGCAGTACTTC.

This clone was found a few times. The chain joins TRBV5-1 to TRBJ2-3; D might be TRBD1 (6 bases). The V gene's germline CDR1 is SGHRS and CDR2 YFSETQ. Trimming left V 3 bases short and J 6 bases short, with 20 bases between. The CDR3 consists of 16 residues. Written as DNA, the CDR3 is TGCGCCAGCAGCTCCATGGGGGCACCTATGAAGGATACGCAGTATTTT. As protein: CASSSMGAPMKDTQYF.

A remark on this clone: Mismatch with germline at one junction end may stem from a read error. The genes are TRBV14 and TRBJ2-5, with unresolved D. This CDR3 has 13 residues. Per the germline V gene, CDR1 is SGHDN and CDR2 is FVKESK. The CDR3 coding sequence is TGTGCCAGCAGCCAAGAAGGGTTTATTGGTCCCCACTTC. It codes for CASSQEGFIGPHF.

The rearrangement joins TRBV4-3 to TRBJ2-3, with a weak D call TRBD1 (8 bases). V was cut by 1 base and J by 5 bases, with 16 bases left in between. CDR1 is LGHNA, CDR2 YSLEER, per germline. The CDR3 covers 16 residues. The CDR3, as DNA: TGCGCCAGCAGCCAAGCGAGACAGGGGAGGGGAGATACGCAGTATTTT. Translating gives CASSQARQGRGDTQYF.

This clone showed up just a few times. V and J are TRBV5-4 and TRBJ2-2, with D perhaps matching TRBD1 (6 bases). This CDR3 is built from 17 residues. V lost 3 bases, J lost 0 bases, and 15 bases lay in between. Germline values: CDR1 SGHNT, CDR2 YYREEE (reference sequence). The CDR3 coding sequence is TGTGCCAGCAGCTCTCCGGGACACTCATCGAACACCGGGGAGCTGTTTTTT. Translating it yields CASSSPGHSSNTGELFF. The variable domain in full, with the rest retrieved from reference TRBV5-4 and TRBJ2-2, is ETGVTQSPTHLIKTRGQQVTLRCSSQSGHNTVSWYQQALGQGPQFIFQYYREEENGRGNFPPRFSGLQFPNYSSELNVNALELDDSALYLCASSSPGHSSNTGELFFGEGSRLTVL.

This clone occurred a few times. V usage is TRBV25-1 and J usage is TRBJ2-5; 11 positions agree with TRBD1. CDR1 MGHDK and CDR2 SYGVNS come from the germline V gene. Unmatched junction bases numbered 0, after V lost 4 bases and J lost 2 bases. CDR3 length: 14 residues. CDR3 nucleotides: TGTGCCAGCAGTGGGGACAGGGGGCAAGAGACCCAGTACTTC. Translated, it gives CASSGDRGQETQYF.